The next 27 T cell receptor beta chains were all read from a single sample in a study of CD8 T cells in Susac syndrome. The RNA input was roughly 0.45 to 1 ug, and it was reverse transcribed with random hexamers. TCRdb re-derived calls from the immunoSEQ multiplex PCR reads in MiXCR, one entry per CDR3 protein. The sample includes a few hundred thousand distinct CDR3 sequences, 65% to 90% of them seen just once. The sequencing input was CD8+ T cells from PBMCs. The receptors were sampled from a human donor with multiple sclerosis.

V and J are TRBV20-1 and TRBJ1-1; 8 bases fit TRBD1. Germline assignment: CDR1 DFQATT and CDR2 SNEGSKA (reference sequence). The length of the CDR3 is 14 residues. V shed 6 bases, J shed 5 bases, and the junction held 11 bases outside the gene matches. CDR3 amino acids: CSATGTGRGTEAFF. CDR3 coding DNA: TGCAGTGCCACCGGGACAGGTCGTGGGACTGAAGCTTTCTTT.

The CDR3 is CASSLWLAGTNEQFF. CDR3 sequence (DNA): TGTGCCAGCAGTTTGTGGCTAGCGGGAACGAATGAGCAGTTCTTC. V gene TRBV28 combines with J gene TRBJ2-1, with TRBD2 identical over 9 bases. The CDR3 has 15 residues. The ends lost 3 bases at V and 7 bases at J; junction bases unmatched: 7. Germline-derived CDR1 and CDR2 are MDHEN and SYDVKM.

The chain combines TRBV4-1 with TRBJ2-1; 15 positions match TRBD2. This CDR3 region has 18 residues. CDR1 and CDR2 from the germline V gene are MGHRA and YSYEKL. V shed 3 bases, J shed 9 bases, and the junction held 12 bases outside the gene matches. The CDR3: CASSQGGLAGGKSSEQFF. In nucleotides, the CDR3 is TGCGCCAGCAGCCAGGGAGGACTAGCGGGAGGGAAAAGTAGTGAGCAGTTCTTC.

This chain links TRBV29-1 with TRBJ2-1; 14 bases match TRBD2. This CDR3 spans 14 amino acids. Germline CDR1 is SQVTM and CDR2 is ANQGSEA. After removal of 4 bases from V and 8 bases from J, the junction contained 4 bases not matched to a gene. CDR3 bases: TGCAGCGTTGCCGGGACTAGCGGGAGCTATGAGCAGTTCTTC. This codes for CSVAGTSGSYEQFF.

V usage is TRBV20-1 and J usage is TRBJ2-7, with 8 bases lining up with TRBD1. V dropped 4 bases and J dropped 3; count of bases not matched to a gene: 8. The CDR3 runs to 14 residues. Germline V gene data show CDR1 as DFQATT and CDR2 as SNEGSKA (reference sequence). In nucleotides, the CDR3 is TGCAGTGCTACGGAGACAGGGGTTTTCTACGAGCAGTACTTC. Protein: CSATETGVFYEQYF.

As concerns this clonotype: At one of its ends the junction is not consistent with the germline gene, which may arise from a read error. The rearrangement joins TRBV29-1 to TRBJ2-3, with D possibly matching TRBD2 (5 bases). The CDR3 contains 11 residues. The V gene's germline CDR1 is SQVTM and CDR2 ANQGSEA. This CDR3 reads CSVLSGGVQFF. In DNA form, the CDR3 reads TGCAGCGTTCTGAGCGGAGGCGTGCAGTTTTTT.

The rearrangement links TRBV3-1 to TRBJ2-1, with D perhaps given as TRBD1 or TRBD2 (5 bases each). Trimming left V 2 bases short and J 0 bases short, with 11 bases between. This CDR3 has 16 amino acids. Germline loops: CDR1 LGHDT, CDR2 YNNKEL (reference sequence). The CDR3 DNA is TGTGCCAGCAGCCAATGGGGGTTCAGCTCCTACAATGAGCAGTTCTTC. It translates to CASSQWGFSSYNEQFF.

The CDR3 DNA reads TGTGCCAGTAGTATGTTAGCGGGAGAGCACTACGAGCAGTACTTC. This translates into CASSMLAGEHYEQYF. This chain joins TRBV19 and TRBJ2-7, with TRBD2 matching 9 bases. After removal of 3 bases from V and 3 bases from J, the junction contained 6 bases not matched to a gene. Germline CDR1 reads LNHDA; CDR2 reads SQIVND (reference sequence). This CDR3 comprises 15 residues.

In its sample, this clonotype was seen once. The rearrangement joins TRBV19 to TRBJ2-3; TRBD2 aligns across 11 bases. V dropped 7 bases and J dropped 2; count of bases not matched to a gene: 20. Germline CDR1 LNHDA, CDR2 SQIVND (reference sequence). CDR3 length equals 20 residues. The CDR3 sequence is CASTPTGVILAGGTTDTQYF. For the CDR3, the DNA is TGTGCCAGTACCCCTACGGGAGTGATCCTAGCGGGAGGAACCACAGATACGCAGTATTTT.

The chain is built from TRBV12-3 or TRBV12-4 and TRBJ2-3; 9 nucleotides agree with TRBD2. The CDR3 totals 14 residues. V shed 6 bases, J shed 1 base, and the junction held 2 bases outside the gene matches. CDR3 sequence reads: CASRIAGGTDTQYF. The CDR3 DNA follows: TGTGCCAGCAGGATAGCGGGAGGCACAGATACGCAGTATTTT.

The chain joins TRBV6-5 to TRBJ1-2, with D unresolved. V was cut by 2 bases and J by 4 bases, with 5 bases left in between. Per the germline V gene, CDR1 is MNHEY and CDR2 is SVGAGI. The CDR3 is made up of 12 amino acids. CDR3: CASSYDTYGYTF. The CDR3 DNA sequence: TGTGCCAGCAGTTACGACACCTATGGCTACACCTTC.

The chain couples TRBV5-6 to TRBJ2-7; TRBD1 agrees at 7 bases. CDR3 length: 14 residues. In germline, CDR1 is SGHDT, CDR2 YYEEEE. With 1 base clipped from V and 5 bases from J, the junction kept 6 bases outside the gene matches. DNA for the CDR3: TGTGCCAGCAGCTTGCCGAGGGGGCAAAACGAGCAGTACTTC. Translated, it gives CASSLPRGQNEQYF.

The V and J genes are TRBV2 and TRBJ1-2; 7 bases map to TRBD1. Looked up from germline, CDR1 is SNHLY and CDR2 is FYNNEI. V gave up 5 bases and J gave up 4 bases; unmatched junction bases: 10. CDR3 length equals 15 residues. This CDR3 is CASSPYRGISYGYTF. The CDR3 DNA reads TGTGCCAGCAGTCCATACAGGGGAATAAGCTATGGCTACACCTTC.

This clonotype was found a few times. The chain links TRBV11-2 to TRBJ1-1; D call uncertain. The germline V gene has CDR1 SGHAT and CDR2 FQNNGV. The CDR3 extends over 13 amino acids. Trimming removed 3 bases from V and 1 base from J, with 6 bases in between. The CDR3 nucleotides read TGTGCCAGCAGCTTTCGGGCGAACACTGAAGCTTTCTTT. This codes for CASSFRANTEAFF.

This chain uses TRBV30 with TRBJ2-2; no clear D gene. Germline CDR1 reads GTSNPN; CDR2 reads SVGIG (reference sequence). The CDR3 consists of 13 residues. V gave up 5 bases and J gave up 5 bases, with 12 bases separating them. Here the CDR3 reads CAWVEMGTGELFF. The CDR3 DNA reads as TGTGCCTGGGTCGAGATGGGGACCGGGGAGCTGTTTTTT.

The chain links TRBV7-8 to TRBJ1-1, with a weak D call TRBD1 (6 bases). This CDR3 has 14 amino acids. V lost 6 bases and J 1 base, leaving 12 bases between the germline ends. The V gene's germline CDR1 is SGHVS and CDR2 FQNEAQ. The CDR3 sequence is CASRGGHGNTEAFF. In DNA form, the CDR3 reads TGTGCCAGCAGAGGGGGGCATGGGAACACTGAAGCTTTCTTT.

This rearrangement joins TRBV4-3 to TRBJ1-4, with 7 bases aligning to TRBD1. The V gene end was trimmed by 6 bases and the J gene end by 8 bases; junction bases not matched to a gene: 0. CDR3 length equals 11 residues. Germline CDR1 is LGHNA and CDR2 is YSLEER. The CDR3 loop is CASRGQEKLFF. The CDR3 nucleotides read TGCGCCAGCAGGGGACAGGAAAAACTGTTTTTT.

The rearrangement links TRBV4-1 to TRBJ1-1; 7 nucleotides align to TRBD1. This CDR3 is built from 14 residues. With 3 bases clipped from V and 8 bases from J, the junction kept 9 bases outside the gene matches. In germline, CDR1 is MGHRA, CDR2 YSYEKL. In DNA form, the CDR3 reads TGCGCCAGCAGCCACCAGGGGGAAAGGTTGGAAGCTTTCTTT. Protein sequence: CASSHQGERLEAFF.

The chain combines TRBV7-9 with TRBJ2-1, with D unresolved. This CDR3 has 17 residues. Trimming pared 1 base from V and 7 bases from J, leaving 20 bases between. Germline assignment: CDR1 SEHNR and CDR2 FQNEAQ (reference sequence). This chain's CDR3 is CASSLEAAPMGYNEQFF. The CDR3 nucleotides are TGTGCCAGCAGCTTAGAGGCGGCCCCGATGGGATATAATGAGCAGTTCTTC.

The chain recombines TRBV20-1 with TRBJ2-5, with D possibly being TRBD2 (6 bases). In germline, CDR1 is DFQATT, CDR2 SNEGSKA (reference sequence). The V and J ends lost 0 bases and 13 bases respectively, with 18 bases between them. The length of the CDR3 is 13 residues. CDR3 DNA: TGCAGTGCTAGAGATCAGGGACCCCGGCGGGGGTACTTC. As protein: CSARDQGPRRGYF.

The genes are TRBV6-1 and TRBJ2-3, with D tentatively TRBD1 (5 bases). The CDR3 is 11 residues long. The V end lost 10 bases, the J end lost 6 bases, and 11 bases lay between the germline ends. Germline V gives CDR1 MNHNS, CDR2 SASEGT. In nucleotides, the CDR3 is TGTGCCACGAGGAAGGGGGATACGCAGTATTTT. This sequence encodes CATRKGDTQYF.

The table lists this clonotype with a count of one. The CDR3 spells CASSLGVAGNQPQHF. DNA for the CDR3: TGTGCCAGCAGTTTGGGGGTGGCAGGCAATCAGCCCCAGCATTTT. This chain joins TRBV27 and TRBJ1-5; the D gene is possibly TRBD1 (5 bases). The ends were cut back, 3 bases at V and 2 bases at J, with 11 bases in the middle. This CDR3 is built from 15 residues. The germline gives CDR1 MNHEY, CDR2 SMNVEV (reference sequence).

The DNA of the CDR3 is TGTGCCAGCAGCTCGCCGGGATTAACTCTTGGGGCCAACGTCCTGACTTTC. Residues: CASSSPGLTLGANVLTF. The V and J genes are TRBV7-2 and TRBJ2-6; tentatively, D is TRBD2 (5 bases). Germline CDR1 reads SGHTA; CDR2 reads FQGNSA. The CDR3 consists of 17 residues. Trimming removed 4 bases at V and 3 bases at J, with 16 bases between. Based on the CDR3 plus reference TRBV7-2 and TRBJ2-6, the full variable domain is GAGVSQSPSNKVTEKGKDVELRCDPISGHTALYWYRQSLGQGLEFLIYFQGNSAPDKSGLPSDRFSAERTGGSVSTLTIQRTQQEDSAVYLCASSSPGLTLGANVLTFGAGSRLTVL.

This chain uses TRBV25-1 with TRBJ1-2, with a weak D call TRBD1 (5 bases). Trimming cost V 3 bases and J 4 bases, with 9 bases left between them. The CDR3 sequence is 13 residues long. Germline V CDR1 and CDR2: MGHDK, SYGVNS. CDR3 nucleotides: TGTGCCAGCAGTGAGGGGGACTTCTATGGCTACACCTTC. As protein: CASSEGDFYGYTF.

The chain joins TRBV19 to TRBJ2-7; D is possibly TRBD1 (5 bases). Per germline, CDR1 LNHDA and CDR2 SQIVND (reference sequence). The CDR3 totals 16 residues. V was trimmed by 6 bases and J by 0 bases, leaving 18 bases between them. The CDR3, as DNA: TGTGCCAGTAGCCCAACGCCGGACATTAGCTCCTACGAGCAGTACTTC. Amino acid sequence: CASSPTPDISSYEQYF.

This clonotype was found once. J is TRBJ2-7 and V is TRBV6-5; 11 bases agree with TRBD1. V dropped 7 bases and J dropped 5; count of bases not matched to a gene: 7. The germline gives CDR1 MNHEY, CDR2 SVGAGI. This CDR3 spans 14 amino acids. CDR3 protein: CASKGQGARDEQYF. The CDR3 DNA sequence: TGTGCCAGCAAAGGACAGGGGGCCCGGGACGAGCAGTACTTC.

The V call is TRBV11-2, the J call TRBJ2-7, with a weak D call TRBD2 (5 bases). This CDR3 has 13 amino acids. V was shortened by 1 base and J by 5 bases, with 9 bases between the two germline ends. Per germline, CDR1 SGHAT and CDR2 FQNNGV. The CDR3 reads CASSLGGLNEQYF. The CDR3, as DNA: TGTGCCAGCAGCTTAGGAGGGTTAAACGAGCAGTACTTC.